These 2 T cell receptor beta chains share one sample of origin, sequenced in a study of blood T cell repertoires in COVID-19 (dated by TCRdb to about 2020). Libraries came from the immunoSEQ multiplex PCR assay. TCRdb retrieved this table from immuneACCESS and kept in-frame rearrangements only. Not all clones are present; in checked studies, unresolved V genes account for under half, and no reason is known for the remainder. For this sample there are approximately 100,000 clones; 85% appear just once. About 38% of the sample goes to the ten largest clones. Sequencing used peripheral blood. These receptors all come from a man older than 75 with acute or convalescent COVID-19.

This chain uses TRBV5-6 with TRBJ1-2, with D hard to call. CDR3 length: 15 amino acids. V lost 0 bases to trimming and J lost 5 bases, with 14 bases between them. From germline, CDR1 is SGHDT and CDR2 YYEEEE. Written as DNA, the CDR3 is TGTGCCAGCAGCTTGGTGCGGGTAACGGGGTATGGCTACACCTTC. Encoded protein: CASSLVRVTGYGYTF.

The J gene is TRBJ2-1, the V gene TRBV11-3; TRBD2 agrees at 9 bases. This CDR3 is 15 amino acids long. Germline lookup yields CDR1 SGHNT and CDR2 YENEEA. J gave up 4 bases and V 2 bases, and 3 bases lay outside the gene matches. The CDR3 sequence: CASSLQRGDYNEQFF. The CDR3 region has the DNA TGTGCCAGCAGCTTACAGCGGGGGGATTACAATGAGCAGTTCTTC.